The 30 T cell receptor beta chains presented below share a single source sample, sequenced in a study of T cells in Graves' hyperthyroidism and ophthalmopathy. Researchers amplified the TCR beta CDR3 regions from RNA transcripts. HTBI primers were used for first-round RT-PCR of the TCR CDR3. TCRdb re-derived calls from the multiplex PCR reads in MiXCR, one entry per CDR3 protein. The table records some 490,000 distinct CDR3 sequences, approximately 16% of them present only once. Sequencing used blood. The receptors were sampled from a woman in her twenties or thirties with Graves' ophthalmopathy.

This clonotype was found many times. J is TRBJ1-3 and V is TRBV7-6; the D is unclear. Germline V gene data show CDR1 as SGHVS and CDR2 as FNYEAQ. The CDR3 has 16 residues. The V end was cut by 2 bases, the J end by 1 base, with 12 bases between. CDR3 DNA sequence: TGTGCCAGCAGCTTAAGTAGGATTCAATCTGGAAACACCATATATTTT. Protein sequence: CASSLSRIQSGNTIYF.

Comments on this clonotype: This may stem from a read error, because a much larger clone lies one nucleotide away. This chain links TRBV28 with TRBJ1-1; D not certain. The germline gives CDR1 MDHEN, CDR2 SYDVKM. The CDR3 runs 15 residues. CDR3 bases: TGTGCCAGCAGTTTTATCAGTCCCCGGAGCACTGAAGCTCTCTTT. Amino acid sequence: CASSFISPRSTEALF.

The chain carries TRBV4-3 and TRBJ2-2; D is unresolved. Deletions cut 0 bases from V and 0 bases from J, with 11 bases between. The germline V gene encodes CDR1 LGHNA and CDR2 YSLEER. This CDR3 spans 17 amino acids. CDR3 residues: CASSQDPQAANTGELFF. The CDR3 DNA is TGCGCCAGCAGCCAAGATCCGCAGGCGGCGAACACCGGGGAGCTGTTTTTT.

This clonotype was seen more than once but under ten times. The rearrangement joins TRBV10-1 to TRBJ1-6; 10 nucleotides agree with TRBD1. CDR1 is WNHNN and CDR2 is SYGVQD in the germline V gene (reference sequence). The CDR3 loop spans 17 amino acids. After removal of 8 bases from V and 6 bases from J, the junction contained 13 bases not matched to a gene. CDR3 sequence (DNA): TGCGCCAGCCTTGAGAAACGGGGACAGGGGTTTAATTCACCCCTCCACTTT. It translates to CASLEKRGQGFNSPLHF.

Note on this clonotype: With a much larger clone just one base away, this may be a read error. The V call is TRBV12-3 or TRBV12-4, the J call TRBJ2-5; D tentatively fits TRBD1 or TRBD2 (5 bases each). The CDR3 is 12 amino acids. CDR3 amino acids: CASTSQGETQHF. CDR3 nucleotide sequence: TGTGCCAGCACCTCGCAGGGAGAGACCCAGCACTTC.

In this sample, this clonotype turned up many times. The chain recombines TRBV20-1 with TRBJ1-2; D unclear. This CDR3 has 12 residues. Germline V gene data show CDR1 as DFQATT and CDR2 as SNEGSKA (reference sequence). V lost 3 bases and J 4 bases, leaving 9 bases between the germline ends. For the CDR3, the DNA is TGCAGTGCTAGGGCCACCCCCTATGGCTACACCTTC. This sequence encodes CSARATPYGYTF.

The CDR3 coding sequence is TGTGCCACCAGTCATCCCGGGAGTCTCGCACCTGAGCAGTTCTTC. Protein sequence: CATSHPGSLAPEQFF. The rearrangement joins TRBV24-1 to TRBJ2-1; possible D gene TRBD2, 6 bases. V was shortened by 6 bases and J by 9 bases, with 20 bases between the two germline ends. Germline V gives CDR1 KGHDR, CDR2 SFDVKD. The CDR3 is 15 amino acids.

This rearrangement joins TRBV11-2 to TRBJ2-5; 7 bases match TRBD1. Germline V gene sequence: CDR1 SGHAT, CDR2 FQNNGV. J gave up 9 bases and V 1 base, and 11 bases lay outside the gene matches. CDR3 length: 15 amino acids. The CDR3 DNA is TGTGCCAGCAGCTTAGGGCCCCCCTCCCAGGGGGCCCAGTACTTC. Encoded protein: CASSLGPPSQGAQYF.

Regarding this clonotype: This may be a read error: a much more frequent sequence differs by one nucleotide. The chain couples TRBV28 to TRBJ1-2; no reliable D call. This CDR3 comprises 13 residues. Germline loops: CDR1 MDHEN, CDR2 SYDVKM. V lost 4 bases to trimming and J lost 8 bases, with 14 bases between them. CDR3 in DNA: TGTGCCAGCAGTTCACGCAGTGCGGGGGGCTACACCTTC. Translation gives CASSSRSAGGYTF.

The chain carries TRBV5-6 and TRBJ2-5; no clear D. V lost 0 bases and J lost 5, with 14 bases in between. CDR1 and CDR2 from the germline V gene are SGHDT and YYEEEE. The CDR3 spans 15 residues. The CDR3 DNA follows: TGTGCCAGCAGCTTGGATCTAGGACCTGGGGAGACCCAGTACTTC. This sequence encodes CASSLDLGPGETQYF.

This clonotype showed up many times. This chain connects TRBV27 to TRBJ2-5, with TRBD2 matching over 13 bases. Trimming removed 7 bases from V and 5 bases from J; junction bases left unmatched: 4. Germline CDR1 and CDR2: MNHEY and SMNVEV (reference sequence). CDR3 length: 14 amino acids. The CDR3 coding sequence is TGTGCCAGCAAATTACTAGCGGGAGGGGAGACCCAGTACTTC. Translation gives CASKLLAGGETQYF.

Here the CDR3 DNA reads TGTGCCAGCAGCTTAACGACTTACACAGATACGCAGTATTTT. It codes for CASSLTTYTDTQYF. V and J are TRBV27 and TRBJ2-3; D gene unclear. The CDR3 extends over 14 amino acids. Looked up from germline, CDR1 is MNHEY and CDR2 is SMNVEV (reference sequence). Trimming cost V 6 bases and J 2 bases, with 12 bases left between them.

This clonotype has at least ten counts. The J gene is TRBJ2-1, the V gene TRBV5-5; no reliable D call. This CDR3 comprises 13 residues. The ends were cut back, 4 bases at V and 3 bases at J, with 8 bases in the middle. Germline lookup yields CDR1 SGHKS and CDR2 YYEKEE (reference sequence). The CDR3 sequence: CASSAPGYNEQFF. The DNA for the CDR3 is TGTGCCAGCAGCGCCCCGGGCTACAATGAGCAGTTCTTC.

V gene TRBV7-6 combines with J gene TRBJ1-3; D gene unclear. CDR1 SGHVS and CDR2 FNYEAQ come from the germline V gene. The V and J ends lost 1 base and 4 bases respectively, with 8 bases between them. This CDR3 region has 14 residues. The CDR3 DNA follows: TGTGCCAGCAGCTTAGGGACGGAAGGAAACACCATATATTTT. This sequence encodes CASSLGTEGNTIYF.

This clonotype was seen many times. The CDR3 here is CASSRSGGTSAHNEQFF. The CDR3 coding sequence is TGTGCCAGCAGTCGATCAGGGGGCACGAGCGCACACAATGAGCAGTTCTTC. The chain is built from TRBV28 and TRBJ2-1; TRBD1 agrees at 8 bases. V trimming: 5 bases; J trimming: 5 bases; junction bases outside the gene matches: 14. CDR3 length: 17 amino acids. Germline V CDR1 and CDR2: MDHEN, SYDVKM.

The rearrangement uses TRBV27 and TRBJ1-1, with TRBD1 identical over 8 bases. This CDR3 spans 13 amino acids. Germline trimming cut 6 bases from V and 6 bases from J; bases unmatched to any gene: 6. Germline V gene data show CDR1 as MNHEY and CDR2 as SMNVEV (reference sequence). CDR3 sequence (DNA): TGTGCCAGCAGGATTATACAGGGGGCTGAAGCTTTCTTT. Protein product: CASRIIQGAEAFF.

This clonotype was counted between two and nine times. Possible read error: a much larger clone is one base away. This sequence joins TRBV28 and TRBJ1-2; no definite D call. This CDR3 is built from 12 residues. CDR1 is MDHEN and CDR2 is SYDVKM in the germline V gene. The germline V and J ends were trimmed by 8 bases and 2 bases, with 9 bases remaining between them. The CDR3 coding sequence is TGTGCCAGCCGCGGTGGGAACTATGGCTACACCTTC. This gives the protein CASRGGNYGYTF.

This clonotype was counted at least ten times. V usage is TRBV30 and J usage is TRBJ2-7; D may be TRBD2 (5 bases). V shed 3 bases and J shed 1 base, with 13 bases lying between them. The germline V gene encodes CDR1 GTSNPN and CDR2 SVGIG (reference sequence). CDR3 size: 14 residues. The CDR3 bases are TGTGCCTGGAGAGGGCGGGTTTCTTCCTACGAGCAGTACTTC. Encoded protein: CAWRGRVSSYEQYF.

This clonotype was detected many times. The chain employs TRBV12-3 or TRBV12-4 and TRBJ2-3, with D perhaps matching TRBD2 (6 bases). V lost 3 bases to trimming and J lost 3 bases, with 13 bases between them. The CDR3 runs to 15 residues. CDR3 region: CASSFTGETTDTQYF. In DNA, the CDR3 is TGTGCCAGCAGTTTTACGGGGGAGACGACAGATACGCAGTATTTT.

The rearrangement joins TRBV2 to TRBJ2-3, with D uncertain. The CDR3 length is 14 residues. Germline values: CDR1 SNHLY, CDR2 FYNNEI. V gave up 8 bases and J gave up 0 bases, with 12 bases separating them. CDR3 sequence reads: CASLRRASTDTQYF. DNA of the CDR3: TGTGCCAGCTTGAGAAGGGCTAGCACAGATACGCAGTATTTT.

At least ten counts were recorded for this clonotype. The CDR3, as DNA: TGTGCCAGCAGTTACCCGACAGGGGAGGTAGAAAAACTGTTTTTT. Its protein is CASSYPTGEVEKLFF. The J gene is TRBJ1-4, the V gene TRBV6-5, with 8 bases lining up with TRBD1. Germline trimming cut 2 bases from V and 8 bases from J; bases unmatched to any gene: 7. CDR1 is MNHEY and CDR2 is SVGAGI in the germline V gene. CDR3 length: 15 amino acids.

Turning to this clonotype: This CDR3 is missing its conserved last phenylalanine or tryptophan, likely due to a read error. CDR3 amino acids: CASSNRTTGGQGYQPQHL. The CDR3 nucleotides read TGTGCCAGTAGTAACCGTACAACAGGGGGGCAGGGATATCAGCCCCAGCATCTT. The rearrangement links TRBV19 to TRBJ1-5; 8 bases line up with TRBD1. V gave up 4 bases and J gave up 5 bases; unmatched junction bases: 16. Germline V gene sequence: CDR1 LNHDA, CDR2 SQIVND (reference sequence). This CDR3 is built from 18 residues.

Only a few counts were recorded for this clonotype. The rearrangement uses TRBV28 and TRBJ2-5; D possibly corresponds to TRBD2 (6 bases). Trimming removed 7 bases at V and 5 bases at J, with 17 bases between. From germline, CDR1 is MDHEN and CDR2 SYDVKM. CDR3 length equals 14 residues. The CDR3 DNA reads as TGTGCCAGCACCTCGGGGGTAAGGTACGAGACCCAGTACTTC. Amino acids: CASTSGVRYETQYF. Full variable domain (rest looked up from reference TRBV28 and TRBJ2-5): DVKVTQSSRYLVKRTGEKVFLECVQDMDHENMFWYRQDPGLGLRLIYFSYDVKMKEKGDIPEGYSVSREKKERFSLILESASTNQTSMYLCASTSGVRYETQYFGPGTRLLVL.

In its sample, this clonotype was seen a few times. J is TRBJ1-1 and V is TRBV28; D uncertain. The CDR3 runs to 12 residues. From germline, CDR1 is MDHEN and CDR2 SYDVKM. The ends were cut back, 3 bases at V and 5 bases at J, with 7 bases in the middle. The CDR3 DNA sequence: TGTGCCAGCAGTTTGTGGCTTACTGAAGCTTTCTTT. This sequence encodes CASSLWLTEAFF.

The rearrangement uses TRBV20-1 and TRBJ2-7; possibly TRBD1 or TRBD2 for D (5 bases each). The CDR3 runs to 13 residues. V was cut by 6 bases and J by 3 bases, with 15 bases left in between. Germline CDR1 DFQATT, CDR2 SNEGSKA (reference sequence). The CDR3 is CSATNQGIYEQYF. The CDR3 nucleotides read TGCAGTGCGACTAATCAGGGAATCTACGAGCAGTACTTC.

This clonotype was counted only a few times. The chain recombines TRBV7-6 with TRBJ2-1; D gene ambiguous. Trimming removed 4 bases from V and 7 bases from J, with 20 bases in between. The CDR3 loop spans 16 amino acids. CDR1 SGHVS and CDR2 FNYEAQ come from the germline V gene. The CDR3 DNA reads TGTGCCAGCAGCTCAGGACGGCATGATTTTACAAATGAGCAGTTCTTC. Its protein is CASSSGRHDFTNEQFF.

The chain recombines TRBV14 with TRBJ2-7, with D unresolved. The V and J ends lost 3 bases and 0 bases respectively, with 9 bases between them. The CDR3 sequence is 14 residues long. Germline loops: CDR1 SGHDN, CDR2 FVKESK. CDR3 region: CASSQTLSSYEQYF. The DNA for the CDR3 is TGTGCCAGCAGCCAGACATTGAGCTCCTACGAGCAGTACTTC.

V gene TRBV6-4 combines with J gene TRBJ2-3; TRBD2 matches at 10 bases. With V trimmed by 0 bases and J by 6 bases, 3 bases remained unmatched. From germline, CDR1 is MRHNA and CDR2 SNTAGT. The CDR3 is 15 amino acids. The CDR3: CASSDSAGGPDTQYF. For the CDR3, the DNA is TGTGCCAGCAGTGACTCAGCGGGAGGGCCCGATACGCAGTATTTT.

Ten or more counts support this clonotype. J is TRBJ1-2 and V is TRBV7-9; D is unresolved. Per germline, CDR1 SEHNR and CDR2 FQNEAQ (reference sequence). The V end was cut by 2 bases, the J end by 4 bases, with 23 bases between. The CDR3 spans 18 residues. The CDR3 loop is CASSLLAHPVTAGYGYTF. CDR3 bases: TGTGCCAGCAGCTTACTAGCTCATCCGGTTACGGCCGGCTATGGCTACACCTTC.

This clonotype was seen ten or more times. This chain links TRBV28 with TRBJ1-2, with D perhaps matching TRBD1 (5 bases). The CDR3 sequence is 15 residues long. Germline CDR1 and CDR2: MDHEN and SYDVKM. Between the trimmed V and J ends, which lost 6 bases and 7 bases, there was a span of 21 bases. CDR3 amino acids: CASRPGGGGGSGYTF. Written as DNA, the CDR3 is TGTGCCAGCAGGCCCGGTGGCGGGGGGGGAAGTGGCTACACCTTC.